Shown below are 5 T cell receptor beta chains from a single sample sequenced in a study of blood T cell repertoires in COVID-19. TCRdb keeps only in-frame clones here, not all; method: immunoSEQ multiplex PCR. In the table there are approximately 100,000 clones, 80% to 90% of which are singletons. The specimen sequenced was peripheral blood. The source of these receptors is a woman of 80 years or more with acute or convalescent COVID-19.

The chain combines TRBV2 with TRBJ2-7; D is possibly TRBD2 (7 bases). The V end was cut by 5 bases, the J end by 4 bases, with 21 bases between. The CDR3 has 16 amino acids. The germline V gene has CDR1 SNHLY and CDR2 FYNNEI. CDR3 sequence reads: CASSSDGGGPHYEQYF. The CDR3 coding sequence is TGTGCCAGCAGTTCGGATGGGGGGGGCCCCCATTACGAGCAGTACTTC.

The chain couples TRBV4-3 to TRBJ2-5; tentatively, D is TRBD1 (5 bases). Trimming took 0 bases from V and 6 from J, leaving 11 bases between them. The CDR3 covers 14 residues. Germline loops: CDR1 LGHNA, CDR2 YSLEER. The CDR3 DNA follows: TGCGCCAGCAGCCAAGAGGCAGGGTGGAAGACCCAGTACTTC. Translating gives CASSQEAGWKTQYF.

CDR3 in DNA: TGTGCCAGCAGCCTCCGACAGGGAGAGACCTATGGCTACACCTTC. Its protein product is CASSLRQGETYGYTF. V usage is TRBV3-1 (or the pseudogene TRBV3-2) and J usage is TRBJ1-2, with 7 nucleotides matching TRBD1. Germline CDR1 reads LGHDT; CDR2 reads YNNKEL (reference sequence). V was pared by 4 bases and J by 4 bases, with 9 bases of the junction left unmatched. The CDR3 covers 15 residues.

The chain combines TRBV6-6 with TRBJ1-1; D is unclear. The ends were cut back, 0 bases at V and 0 bases at J, with 8 bases in the middle. The CDR3 totals 15 residues. Germline CDR1 and CDR2: MNHNY and SVGAGI (reference sequence). The CDR3 coding sequence is TGTGCCAGCAGTTACTCGTCTCAGTTGAACACTGAAGCTTTCTTT. It translates to CASSYSSQLNTEAFF.

This rearrangement joins TRBV7-8 to TRBJ1-5; weak D call: TRBD1 (5 bases). This CDR3 has 13 amino acids. Trimming took off 6 bases at V and 5 bases at J, with 11 bases between the two ends. CDR1 is SGHVS and CDR2 is FQNEAQ in the germline V gene. The DNA of the CDR3 is TGTGCCAGCAGTCTAGACAGCGATCAGCCCCAGCATTTT. It specifies CASSLDSDQPQHF.